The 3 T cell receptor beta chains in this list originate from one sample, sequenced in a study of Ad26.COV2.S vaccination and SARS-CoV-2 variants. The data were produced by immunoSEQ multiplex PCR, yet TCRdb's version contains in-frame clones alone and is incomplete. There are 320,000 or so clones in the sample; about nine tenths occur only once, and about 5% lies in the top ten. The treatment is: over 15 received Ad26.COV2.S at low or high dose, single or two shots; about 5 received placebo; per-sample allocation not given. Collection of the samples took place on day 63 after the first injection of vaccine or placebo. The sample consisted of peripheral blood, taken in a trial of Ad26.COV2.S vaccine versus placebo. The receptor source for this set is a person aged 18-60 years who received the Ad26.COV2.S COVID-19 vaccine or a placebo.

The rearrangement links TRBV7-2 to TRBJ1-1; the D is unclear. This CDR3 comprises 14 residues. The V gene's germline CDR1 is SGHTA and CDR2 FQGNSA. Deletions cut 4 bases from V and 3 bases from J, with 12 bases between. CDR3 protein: CASSSQTGYTEAFF. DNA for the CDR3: TGTGCCAGCAGCTCCCAAACGGGGTACACTGAAGCTTTCTTT.

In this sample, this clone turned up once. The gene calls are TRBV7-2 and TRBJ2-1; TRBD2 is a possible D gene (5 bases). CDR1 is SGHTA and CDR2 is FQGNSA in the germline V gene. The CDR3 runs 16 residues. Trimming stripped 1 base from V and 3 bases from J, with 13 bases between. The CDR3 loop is CASSLVFGAVYNEQFF. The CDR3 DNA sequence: TGTGCCAGCAGCTTAGTGTTCGGAGCGGTCTACAATGAGCAGTTCTTC.

The CDR3: CASSSSTDEAFF. The CDR3 DNA follows: TGTGCCAGTAGTTCCTCCACGGATGAAGCTTTCTTT. This sequence joins TRBV19 and TRBJ1-1, with unresolved D. V shed 5 bases and J shed 7 bases, with 11 bases lying between them. The CDR3 has 12 amino acids. Per germline, CDR1 LNHDA and CDR2 SQIVND (reference sequence).